One TCR beta chain is described in this entry. This entry is derived from a study of blood T cell repertoires in COVID-19. In the study overall: COVID-19 samples collected from the United States, Italy and Spain covered acute and convalescent phases.

Per the study methods: Reference gene primer amplification yielded estimated nucleated cell counts. Sequenced by immunoSEQ multiplex PCR; TCRdb stores in-frame clones only, minus some. Clone size and the V and J calls come from that table; the DNA yielded D and trimming. The table lists fewer than 350,000 clones, 70% to 90% of them singletons, with around 2.2% in the top ten. Ages ranged from about 18 to 89 years, with residence in 20 to 30 US areas. Input material: PBMCs or T cells enriched from blood (not recorded which). The clonotype comes from a man aged 30-40 years who had recovered from COVID-19.

The DNA of the CDR3 is TGTGCCAGCAGTTTCTCTCCGGGGGAGGGGGCTGAAGCTTTCTTT. It yields the protein CASSFSPGEGAEAFF. The chain uses TRBV27 and TRBJ1-1, with D possibly matching TRBD1 (6 bases). Trimming shortened V by 3 bases and J by 6 bases, and 17 bases separated the two germline ends. CDR1 and CDR2 (germline): MNHEY, SMNVEV (reference sequence). This CDR3 region has 15 residues.